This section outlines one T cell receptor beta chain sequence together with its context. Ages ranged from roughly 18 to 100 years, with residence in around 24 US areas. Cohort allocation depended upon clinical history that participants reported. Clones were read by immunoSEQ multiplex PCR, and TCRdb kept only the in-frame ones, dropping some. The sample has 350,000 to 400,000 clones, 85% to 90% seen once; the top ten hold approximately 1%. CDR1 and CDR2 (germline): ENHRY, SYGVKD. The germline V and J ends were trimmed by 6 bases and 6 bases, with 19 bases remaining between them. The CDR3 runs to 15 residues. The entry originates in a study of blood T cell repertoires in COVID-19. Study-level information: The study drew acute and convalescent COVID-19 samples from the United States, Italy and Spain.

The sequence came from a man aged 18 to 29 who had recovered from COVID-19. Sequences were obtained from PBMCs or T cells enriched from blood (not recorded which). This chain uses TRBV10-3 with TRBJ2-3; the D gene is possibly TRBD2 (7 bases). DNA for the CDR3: TGTGCCATCAGCAAGCGTGGGGGGGCTGATGATACGCAGTATTTT. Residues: CAISKRGGADDTQYF.